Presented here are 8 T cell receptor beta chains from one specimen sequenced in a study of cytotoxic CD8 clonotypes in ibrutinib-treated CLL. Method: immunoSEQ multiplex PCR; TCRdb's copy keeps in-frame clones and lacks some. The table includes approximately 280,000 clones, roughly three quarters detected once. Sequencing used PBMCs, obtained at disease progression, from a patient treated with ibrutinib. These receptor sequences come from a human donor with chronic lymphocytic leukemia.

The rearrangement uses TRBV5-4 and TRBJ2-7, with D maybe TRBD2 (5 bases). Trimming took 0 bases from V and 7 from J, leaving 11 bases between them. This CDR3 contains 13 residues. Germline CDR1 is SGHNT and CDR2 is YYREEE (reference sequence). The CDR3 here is CASSLDNSGEQYF. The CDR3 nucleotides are TGTGCCAGCAGCTTGGACAATTCGGGGGAGCAGTACTTC.

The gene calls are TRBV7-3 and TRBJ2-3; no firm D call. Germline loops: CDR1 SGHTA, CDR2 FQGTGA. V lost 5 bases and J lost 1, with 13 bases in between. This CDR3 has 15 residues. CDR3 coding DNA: TGTGCCAGCAGCCCTACCGTTGGGGGCACAGATACGCAGTATTTT. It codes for CASSPTVGGTDTQYF.

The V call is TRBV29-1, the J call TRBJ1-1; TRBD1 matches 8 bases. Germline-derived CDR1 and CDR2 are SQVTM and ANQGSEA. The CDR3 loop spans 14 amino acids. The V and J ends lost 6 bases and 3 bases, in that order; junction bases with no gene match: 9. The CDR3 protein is CSVVGTGMDTEAFF. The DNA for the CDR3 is TGCAGCGTCGTAGGGACAGGTATGGACACTGAAGCTTTCTTT.

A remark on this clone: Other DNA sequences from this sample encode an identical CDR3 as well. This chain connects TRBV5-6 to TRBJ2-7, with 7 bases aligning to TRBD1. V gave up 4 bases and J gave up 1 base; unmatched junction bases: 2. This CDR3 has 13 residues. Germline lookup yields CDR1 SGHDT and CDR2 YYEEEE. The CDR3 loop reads CASSRQGSYEQYF. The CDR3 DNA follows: TGTGCCAGCAGCAGACAGGGATCCTACGAGCAGTACTTC.

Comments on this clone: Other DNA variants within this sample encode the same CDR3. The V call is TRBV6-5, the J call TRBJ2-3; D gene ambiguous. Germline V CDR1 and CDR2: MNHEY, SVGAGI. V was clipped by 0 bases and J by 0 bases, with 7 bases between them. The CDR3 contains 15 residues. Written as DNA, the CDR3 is TGTGCCAGCAGTTACTCGGTGGCTAGCACAGATACGCAGTATTTT. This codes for CASSYSVASTDTQYF.

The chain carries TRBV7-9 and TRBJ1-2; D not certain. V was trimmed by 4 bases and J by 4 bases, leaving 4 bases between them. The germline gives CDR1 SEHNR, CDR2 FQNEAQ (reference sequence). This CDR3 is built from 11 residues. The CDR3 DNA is TGTGCCAGCAGCTCGATCTATGGCTACACCTTC. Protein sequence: CASSSIYGYTF.

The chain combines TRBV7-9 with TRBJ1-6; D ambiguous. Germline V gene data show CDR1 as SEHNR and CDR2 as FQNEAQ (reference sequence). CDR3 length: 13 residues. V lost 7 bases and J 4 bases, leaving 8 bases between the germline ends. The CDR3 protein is CASTAGYNSPLHF. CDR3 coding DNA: TGTGCCAGCACCGCGGGGTATAATTCACCCCTCCACTTT.

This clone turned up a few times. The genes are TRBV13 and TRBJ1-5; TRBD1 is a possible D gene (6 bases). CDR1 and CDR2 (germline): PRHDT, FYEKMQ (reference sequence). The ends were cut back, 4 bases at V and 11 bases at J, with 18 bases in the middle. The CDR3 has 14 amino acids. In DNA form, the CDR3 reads TGTGCCAGCAGCTGGAGAGAGGGGGACATGGCCCAGCATTTT. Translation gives CASSWREGDMAQHF.